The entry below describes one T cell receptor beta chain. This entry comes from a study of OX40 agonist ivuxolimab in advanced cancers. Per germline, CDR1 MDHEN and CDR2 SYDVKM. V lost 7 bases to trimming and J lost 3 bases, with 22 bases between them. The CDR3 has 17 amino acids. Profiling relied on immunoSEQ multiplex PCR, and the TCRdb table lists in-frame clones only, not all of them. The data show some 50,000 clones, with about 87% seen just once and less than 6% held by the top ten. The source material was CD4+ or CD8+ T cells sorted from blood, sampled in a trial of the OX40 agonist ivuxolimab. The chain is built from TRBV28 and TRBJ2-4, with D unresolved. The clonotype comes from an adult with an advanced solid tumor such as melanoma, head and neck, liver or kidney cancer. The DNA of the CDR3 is TGTGCCAGCACGTTGTCTAGGGAAAAAATATTCAAAAACATTCAGTACTTC. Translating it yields CASTLSREKIFKNIQYF. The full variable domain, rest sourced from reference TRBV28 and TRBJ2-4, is DVKVTQSSRYLVKRTGEKVFLECVQDMDHENMFWYRQDPGLGLRLIYFSYDVKMKEKGDIPEGYSVSREKKERFSLILESASTNQTSMYLCASTLSREKIFKNIQYFGAGTRLSVL.